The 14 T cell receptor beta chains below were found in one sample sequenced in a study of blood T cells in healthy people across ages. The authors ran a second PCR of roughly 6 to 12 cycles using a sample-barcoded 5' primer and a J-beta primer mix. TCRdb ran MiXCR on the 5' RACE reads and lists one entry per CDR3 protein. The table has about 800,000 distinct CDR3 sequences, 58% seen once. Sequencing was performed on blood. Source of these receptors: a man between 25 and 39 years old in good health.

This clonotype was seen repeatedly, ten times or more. The CDR3 DNA reads TGTGCCAGCAGTTTCGGAGCGGGCCTGAGCTCCTACGAGCAGTACTTC. Translated: CASSFGAGLSSYEQYF. This chain connects TRBV27 to TRBJ2-7, with D maybe TRBD2 (6 bases). The CDR3 totals 16 residues. The V end was cut by 3 bases, the J end by 0 bases, with 15 bases between. Germline loops: CDR1 MNHEY, CDR2 SMNVEV (reference sequence).

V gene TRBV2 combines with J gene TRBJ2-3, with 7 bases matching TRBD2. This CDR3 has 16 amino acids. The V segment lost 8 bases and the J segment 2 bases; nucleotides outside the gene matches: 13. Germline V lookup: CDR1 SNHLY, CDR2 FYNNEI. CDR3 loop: CASPVGAGMNTDTQYF. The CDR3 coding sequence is TGTGCCAGCCCGGTTGGAGCGGGGATGAACACAGATACGCAGTATTTT.

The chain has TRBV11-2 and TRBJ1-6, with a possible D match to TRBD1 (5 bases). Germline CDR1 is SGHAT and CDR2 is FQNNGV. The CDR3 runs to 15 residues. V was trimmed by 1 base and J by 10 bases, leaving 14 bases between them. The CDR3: CASSLGFPGNSPLHF. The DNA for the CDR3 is TGTGCCAGCAGCTTAGGCTTCCCAGGGAACTCACCCCTCCACTTT.

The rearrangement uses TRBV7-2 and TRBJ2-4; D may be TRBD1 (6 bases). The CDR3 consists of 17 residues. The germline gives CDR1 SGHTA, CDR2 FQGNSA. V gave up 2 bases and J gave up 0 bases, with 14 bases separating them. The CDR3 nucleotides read TGTGCCAGCAGCTTATCGGCAGGGGCCATAGCCAAAAACATTCAGTACTTC. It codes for CASSLSAGAIAKNIQYF.

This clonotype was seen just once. In DNA, the CDR3 is TGTGCCAGCAGGGACGACGGGACAGGCTACAATCAGCCCCAGCATTTT. Residues: CASRDDGTGYNQPQHF. V and J are TRBV7-2 and TRBJ1-5, with 8 positions matching TRBD1. CDR1 SGHTA and CDR2 FQGNSA come from the germline V gene. This CDR3 has 16 amino acids. Trimming cost V 6 bases and J 3 bases; bases outside gene matches: 10.

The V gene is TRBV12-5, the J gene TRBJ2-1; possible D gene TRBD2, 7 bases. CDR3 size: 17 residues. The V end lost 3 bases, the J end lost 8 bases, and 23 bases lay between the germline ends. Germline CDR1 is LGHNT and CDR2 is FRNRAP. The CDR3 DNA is TGTGCTAGTGGTTTTCCCTTGGGGGGGGGCCTTCGTCATGAGCAGTTCTTC. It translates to CASGFPLGGGLRHEQFF. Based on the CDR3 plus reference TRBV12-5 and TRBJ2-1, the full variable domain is DARVTQTPRHKVTEMGQEVTMRCQPILGHNTVFWYRQTMMQGLELLAYFRNRAPLDDSGMPKDRFSAEMPDATLATLKIQPSEPRDSAVYFCASGFPLGGGLRHEQFFGPGTRLTVL.

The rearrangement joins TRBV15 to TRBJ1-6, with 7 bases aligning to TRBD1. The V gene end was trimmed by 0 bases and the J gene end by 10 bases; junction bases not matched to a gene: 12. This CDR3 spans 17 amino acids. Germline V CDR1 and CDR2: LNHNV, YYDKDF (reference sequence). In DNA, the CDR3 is TGTGCCACCAGCAGAGACTTTGACAGGGCCCCATGGTCACCCCTCCACTTT. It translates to CATSRDFDRAPWSPLHF. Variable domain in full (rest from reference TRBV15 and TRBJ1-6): DAMVIQNPRYQVTQFGKPVTLSCSQTLNHNVMYWYQQKSSQAPKLLFHYYDKDFNNEADTPDNFQSRRPNTSFCFLDIRSPGLGDTAMYLCATSRDFDRAPWSPLHFGNGTRLTVT.

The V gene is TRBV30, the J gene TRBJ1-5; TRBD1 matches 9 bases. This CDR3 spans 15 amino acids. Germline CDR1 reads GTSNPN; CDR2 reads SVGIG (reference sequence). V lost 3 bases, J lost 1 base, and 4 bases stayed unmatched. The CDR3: CAWSPDRGSNQPQHF. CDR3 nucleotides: TGTGCCTGGAGCCCGGACAGGGGCAGCAATCAGCCCCAGCATTTT.

The CDR3 protein is CSGGLTETQYF. Here the CDR3 DNA reads TGCAGCGGGGGCCTTACGGAGACCCAGTACTTC. The V and J genes are TRBV29-1 and TRBJ2-5, with D perhaps matching TRBD1 (5 bases). Germline CDR1 reads SQVTM; CDR2 reads ANQGSEA. The V end lost 7 bases, the J end lost 5 bases, and 11 bases lay between the germline ends. CDR3 length: 11 residues.

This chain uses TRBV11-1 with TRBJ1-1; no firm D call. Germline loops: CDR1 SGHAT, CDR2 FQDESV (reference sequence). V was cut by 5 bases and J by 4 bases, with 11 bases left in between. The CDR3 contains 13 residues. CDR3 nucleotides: TGTGCCAGCAGCAGAACCCCGGGCACTGAAGCTTTCTTT. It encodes CASSRTPGTEAFF.

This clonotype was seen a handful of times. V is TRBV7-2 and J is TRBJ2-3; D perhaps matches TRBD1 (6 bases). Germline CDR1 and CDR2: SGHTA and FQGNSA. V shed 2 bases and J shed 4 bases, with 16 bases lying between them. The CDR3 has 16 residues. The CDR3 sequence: CASSLIAQGTADTQYF. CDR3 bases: TGTGCCAGCAGCTTAATCGCACAGGGCACTGCAGATACGCAGTATTTT.

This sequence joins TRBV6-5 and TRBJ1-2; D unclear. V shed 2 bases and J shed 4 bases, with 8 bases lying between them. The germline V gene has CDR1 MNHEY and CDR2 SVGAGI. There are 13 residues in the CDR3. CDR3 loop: CASSYGEVYGYTF. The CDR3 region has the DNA TGTGCCAGCAGTTACGGGGAGGTCTATGGCTACACCTTC.

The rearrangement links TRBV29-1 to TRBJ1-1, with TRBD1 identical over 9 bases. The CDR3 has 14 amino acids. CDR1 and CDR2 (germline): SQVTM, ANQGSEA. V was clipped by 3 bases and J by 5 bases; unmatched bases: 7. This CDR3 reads CSVDVTGGLTEAFF. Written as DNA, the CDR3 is TGCAGCGTTGATGTTACAGGGGGCCTAACTGAAGCTTTCTTT.

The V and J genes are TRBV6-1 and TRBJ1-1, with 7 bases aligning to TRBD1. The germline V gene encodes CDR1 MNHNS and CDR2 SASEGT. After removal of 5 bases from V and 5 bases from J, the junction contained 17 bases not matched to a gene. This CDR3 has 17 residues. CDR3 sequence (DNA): TGTGCCAGCAGTAGGGGGACAGACGCCCCAGGCGGAACTGAAGCTTTCTTT. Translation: CASSRGTDAPGGTEAFF.